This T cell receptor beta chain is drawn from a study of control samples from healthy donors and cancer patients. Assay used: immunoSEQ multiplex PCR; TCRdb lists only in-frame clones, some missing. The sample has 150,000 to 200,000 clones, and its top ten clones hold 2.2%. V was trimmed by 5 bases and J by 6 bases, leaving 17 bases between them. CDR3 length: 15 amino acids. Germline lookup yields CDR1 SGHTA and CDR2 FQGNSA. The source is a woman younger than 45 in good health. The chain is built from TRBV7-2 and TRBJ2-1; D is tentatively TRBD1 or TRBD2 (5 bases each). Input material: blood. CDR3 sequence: CASSQGGGPVNEQFF. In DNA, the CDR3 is TGTGCCAGCAGCCAAGGTGGGGGACCGGTCAATGAGCAGTTCTTC.